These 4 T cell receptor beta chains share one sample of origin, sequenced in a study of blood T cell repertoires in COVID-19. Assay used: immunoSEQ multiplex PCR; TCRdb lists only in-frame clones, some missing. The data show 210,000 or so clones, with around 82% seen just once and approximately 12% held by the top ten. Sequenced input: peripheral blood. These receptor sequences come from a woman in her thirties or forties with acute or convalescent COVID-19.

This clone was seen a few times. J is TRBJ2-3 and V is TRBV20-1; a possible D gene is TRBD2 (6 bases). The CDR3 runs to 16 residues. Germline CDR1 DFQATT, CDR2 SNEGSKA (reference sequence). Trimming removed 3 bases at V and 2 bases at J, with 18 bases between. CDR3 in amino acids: CSASNLLGSPTDTQYF. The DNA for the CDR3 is TGCAGTGCTAGTAACCTCCTCGGGAGCCCCACAGATACGCAGTATTTT.

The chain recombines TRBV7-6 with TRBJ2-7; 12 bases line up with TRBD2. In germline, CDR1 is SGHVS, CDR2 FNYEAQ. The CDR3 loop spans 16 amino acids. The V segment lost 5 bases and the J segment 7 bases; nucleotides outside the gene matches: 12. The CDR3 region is CASSPSASGGAREQYF. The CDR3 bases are TGTGCCAGCAGCCCATCCGCTAGCGGGGGGGCGCGAGAGCAGTACTTC.

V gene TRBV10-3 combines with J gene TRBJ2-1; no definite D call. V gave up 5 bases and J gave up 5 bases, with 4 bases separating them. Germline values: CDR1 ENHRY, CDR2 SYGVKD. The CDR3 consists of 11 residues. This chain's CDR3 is CAISPDNEQFF. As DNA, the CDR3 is TGTGCCATCAGTCCGGACAATGAGCAGTTCTTC.

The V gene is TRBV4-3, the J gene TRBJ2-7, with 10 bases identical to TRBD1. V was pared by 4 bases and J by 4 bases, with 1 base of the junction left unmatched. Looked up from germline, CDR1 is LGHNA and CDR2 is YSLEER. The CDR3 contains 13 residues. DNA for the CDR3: TGCGCCAGCAGCCGGGACAGGGGATACGAGCAGTACTTC. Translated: CASSRDRGYEQYF.